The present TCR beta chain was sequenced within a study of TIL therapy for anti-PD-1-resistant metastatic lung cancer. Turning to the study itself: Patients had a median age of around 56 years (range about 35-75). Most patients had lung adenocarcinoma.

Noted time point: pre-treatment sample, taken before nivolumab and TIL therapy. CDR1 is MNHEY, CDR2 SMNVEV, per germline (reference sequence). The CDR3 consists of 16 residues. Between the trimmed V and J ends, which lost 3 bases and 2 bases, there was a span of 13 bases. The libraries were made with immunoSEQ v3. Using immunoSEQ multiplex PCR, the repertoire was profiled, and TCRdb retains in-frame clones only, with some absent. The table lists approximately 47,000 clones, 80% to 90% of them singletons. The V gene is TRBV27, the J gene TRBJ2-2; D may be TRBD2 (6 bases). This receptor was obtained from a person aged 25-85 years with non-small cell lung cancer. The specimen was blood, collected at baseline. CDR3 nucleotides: TGTGCCAGCAGTTTGGTCGCGGGAATAAACACCGGGGAGCTGTTTTTT. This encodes CASSLVAGINTGELFF.